This TCR beta chain appears in the sequencing data of a study of shared clonotypes between healthy human individuals. On this clone itself: What it binds is not known.

From germline, CDR1 is SEHNR and CDR2 FQNEAQ (reference sequence). The CDR3 spans 12 residues. The ends were cut back, 6 bases at V and 1 base at J, with 6 bases in the middle. The naive CD8 population came from CD45RO-negative cells selected for CCR7, without terminally differentiated effector memory CD45RA+ cells. General study points: Sorted-subset sequencing was shown by rarefaction to be incomplete despite large depth.

Measured with immunoSEQ multiplex PCR; TCRdb has only the in-frame clones, and not every one. The sample contains about 1.9 million clones, around 95% of which appear only once. The chain has TRBV7-9 and TRBJ2-5; no clear D gene. Sequencing input: naive CD8+ T cells from PBMCs. The receptor comes from a man younger than 35 in good health. Some clones in this sample may be carry-over from other donors' samples. CDR3 amino acids: CASSRRQETQYF. As DNA, the CDR3 is TGTGCCAGCAGTCGTCGCCAAGAGACCCAGTACTTC.